Detailed here is one T cell receptor beta chain. Its antigen is not identified. This sample is part of a study of CD8+CD57+ T cells in acquired aplastic anemia. On the study more broadly: Sorted CD4+ and CD8+ cell DNA averaged about 3.5 ug. General observations from the study: About 27 CD8+ CDR3 sequences were shared between patients and controls. Patients showed no significant difference from controls in CD8+ Simpson's diversity.

Genomic DNA was employed as the template in profiling TCR beta VDJ and CDR3. TCRdb recomputed calls from the reads with MiXCR, one row per CDR3 protein. Of approximately 180,000 distinct CDR3 sequences listed, roughly 50% are singletons. Patients chosen for sequencing had CD8+CD57+ cells that had expanded, as shown by flow cytometry. Each patient had severe acquired aplastic anemia. This CDR3 contains 14 residues. Trimming left V 1 base short and J 2 bases short, with 8 bases between. Germline-derived CDR1 and CDR2 are LNHNV and YYDKDF (reference sequence). V is TRBV15 and J is TRBJ2-5; no firm D call. Material: sorted CD4+, CD8+, or CD8+CD57+ T cells (not recorded which) from PBMCs. The clonotype was recovered from a human donor with aplastic anemia. In DNA form, the CDR3 reads TGTGCCACCAGCAGAGGGGCCGTTCAAGAGACCCAGTACTTC. It is translated as CATSRGAVQETQYF.